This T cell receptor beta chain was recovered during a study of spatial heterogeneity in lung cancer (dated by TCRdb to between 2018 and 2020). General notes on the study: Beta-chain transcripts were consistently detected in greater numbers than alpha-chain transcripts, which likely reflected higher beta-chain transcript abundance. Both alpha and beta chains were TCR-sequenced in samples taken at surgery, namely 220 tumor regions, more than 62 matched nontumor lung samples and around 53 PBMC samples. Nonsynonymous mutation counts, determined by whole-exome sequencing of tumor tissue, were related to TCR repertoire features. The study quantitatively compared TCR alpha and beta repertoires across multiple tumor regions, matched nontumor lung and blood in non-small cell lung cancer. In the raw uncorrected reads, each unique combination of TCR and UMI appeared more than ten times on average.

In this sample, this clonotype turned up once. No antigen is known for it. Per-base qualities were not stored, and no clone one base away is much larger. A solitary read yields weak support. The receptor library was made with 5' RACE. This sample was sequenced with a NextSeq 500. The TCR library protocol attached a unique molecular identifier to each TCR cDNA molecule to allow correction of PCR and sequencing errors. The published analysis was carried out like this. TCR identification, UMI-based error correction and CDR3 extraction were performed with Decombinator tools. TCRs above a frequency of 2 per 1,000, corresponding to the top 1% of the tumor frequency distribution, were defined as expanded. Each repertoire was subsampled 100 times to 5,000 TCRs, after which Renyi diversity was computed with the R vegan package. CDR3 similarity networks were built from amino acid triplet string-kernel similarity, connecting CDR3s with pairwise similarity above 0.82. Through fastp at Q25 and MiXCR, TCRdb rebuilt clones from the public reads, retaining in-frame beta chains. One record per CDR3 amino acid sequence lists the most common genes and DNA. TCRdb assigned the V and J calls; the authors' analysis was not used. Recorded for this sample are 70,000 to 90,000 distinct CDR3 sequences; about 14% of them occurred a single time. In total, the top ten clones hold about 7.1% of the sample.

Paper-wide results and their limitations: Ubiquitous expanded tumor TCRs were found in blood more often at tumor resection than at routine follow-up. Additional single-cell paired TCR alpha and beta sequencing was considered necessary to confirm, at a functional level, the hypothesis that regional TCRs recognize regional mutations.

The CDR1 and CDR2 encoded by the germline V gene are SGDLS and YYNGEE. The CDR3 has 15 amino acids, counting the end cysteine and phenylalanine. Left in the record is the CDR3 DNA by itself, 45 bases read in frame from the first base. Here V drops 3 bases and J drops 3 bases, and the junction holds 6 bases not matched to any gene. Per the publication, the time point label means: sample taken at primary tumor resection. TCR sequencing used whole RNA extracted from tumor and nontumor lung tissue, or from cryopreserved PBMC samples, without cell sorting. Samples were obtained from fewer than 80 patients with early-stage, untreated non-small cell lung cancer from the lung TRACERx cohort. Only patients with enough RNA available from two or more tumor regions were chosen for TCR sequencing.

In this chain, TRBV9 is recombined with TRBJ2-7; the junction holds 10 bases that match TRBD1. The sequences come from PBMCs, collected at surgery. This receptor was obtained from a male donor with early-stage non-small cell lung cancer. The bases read TGTGCCAGCAGCGAGGGGACAGGGGATGTCTACGAGCAGTACTTC. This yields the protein CASSEGTGDVYEQYF.